This T cell receptor (beta chain) was captured in a study of PD-1 blockade in classical Hodgkin lymphoma. Study-level results: Complete responders' baseline diversity resembled that of newly diagnosed patients.

Time point here: cycle 4 day 1 (C4D1), after five to seven weeks of nivolumab. Every one of the patients relapsed after autologous stem cell transplantation (brentuximab vedotin exposure was variable). When best responses were assessed, they were complete response, partial response or progressive disease. Profiled with immunoSEQ multiplex PCR; TCRdb holds only in-frame clones, not every one. The sample shows over 60,000 clones, about 90% of them seen only once. To note about this clone: Its antigen remains unidentified.

The CDR3 is 14 residues long. Trimming stripped 0 bases from V and 0 bases from J, with 8 bases between. The germline V gene has CDR1 GTSNPN and CDR2 SVGIG (reference sequence). Material: peripheral blood mononuclear cells (PBMCs), obtained before the fourth cycle of nivolumab. The chain combines TRBV30 with TRBJ1-1; no definite D call. The clonotype comes from a human donor with classical Hodgkin lymphoma. CDR3 amino acids: CAWSVIAMNTEAFF. CDR3 sequence (DNA): TGTGCCTGGAGTGTGATAGCCATGAACACTGAAGCTTTCTTT. Full variable domain (outside the CDR3, taken from reference TRBV30 and TRBJ1-1): SQTIHQWPATLVQPVGSPLSLECTVEGTSNPNLYWYRQAAGRGLQLLFYSVGIGQISSEVPQNLSASRPQDRQFILSSKKLLLSDSGFYLCAWSVIAMNTEAFFGQGTRLTVV.